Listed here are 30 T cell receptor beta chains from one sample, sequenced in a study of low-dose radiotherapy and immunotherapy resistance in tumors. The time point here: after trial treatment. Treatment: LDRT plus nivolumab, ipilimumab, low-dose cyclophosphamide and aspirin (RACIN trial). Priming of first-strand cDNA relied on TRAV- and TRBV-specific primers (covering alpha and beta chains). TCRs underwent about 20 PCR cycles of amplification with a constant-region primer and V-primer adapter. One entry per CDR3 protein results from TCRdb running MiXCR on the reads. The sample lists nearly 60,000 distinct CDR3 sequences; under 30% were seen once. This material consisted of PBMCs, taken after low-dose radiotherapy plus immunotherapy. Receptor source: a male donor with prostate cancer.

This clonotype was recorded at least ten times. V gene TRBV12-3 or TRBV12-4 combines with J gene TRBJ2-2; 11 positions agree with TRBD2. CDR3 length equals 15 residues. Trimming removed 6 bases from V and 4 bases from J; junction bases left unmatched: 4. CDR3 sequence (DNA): TGTGCCAGCAGCAAACTAGCGGGAGTCACCGGGGAGCTGTTTTTT. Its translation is CASSKLAGVTGELFF.

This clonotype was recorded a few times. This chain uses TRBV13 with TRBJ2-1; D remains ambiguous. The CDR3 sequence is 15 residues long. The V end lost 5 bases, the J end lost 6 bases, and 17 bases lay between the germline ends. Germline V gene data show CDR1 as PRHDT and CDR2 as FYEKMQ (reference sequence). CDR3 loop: CASSPHLVSTNEQFF. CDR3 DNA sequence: TGTGCCAGCAGCCCTCATCTAGTTTCCACCAATGAGCAGTTCTTC.

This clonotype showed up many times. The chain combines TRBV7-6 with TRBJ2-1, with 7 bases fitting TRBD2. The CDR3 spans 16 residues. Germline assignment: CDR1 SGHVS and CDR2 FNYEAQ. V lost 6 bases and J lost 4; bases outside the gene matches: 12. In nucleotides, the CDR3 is TGTGCCAGCAGTCAACCTGGCGGGGGAACTTACAATGAGCAGTTCTTC. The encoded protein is CASSQPGGGTYNEQFF.

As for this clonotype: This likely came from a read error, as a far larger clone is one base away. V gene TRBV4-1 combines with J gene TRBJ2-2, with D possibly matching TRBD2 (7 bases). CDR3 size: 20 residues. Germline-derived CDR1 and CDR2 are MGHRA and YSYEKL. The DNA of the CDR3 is TGTGCCACCAGCCAAGATAGGGGGGGCCAATCGATCTCGAACACCGGGGAGCTGTTTTTT. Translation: CATSQDRGGQSISNTGELFF.

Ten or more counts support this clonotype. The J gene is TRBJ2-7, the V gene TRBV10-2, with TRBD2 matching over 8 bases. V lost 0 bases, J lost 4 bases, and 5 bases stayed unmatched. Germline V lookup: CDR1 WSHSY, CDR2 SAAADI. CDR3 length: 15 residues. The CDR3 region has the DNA TGCGCCAGCAGTGAGTCAATAGCGGGGACTTACGAGCAGTACTTC. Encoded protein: CASSESIAGTYEQYF.

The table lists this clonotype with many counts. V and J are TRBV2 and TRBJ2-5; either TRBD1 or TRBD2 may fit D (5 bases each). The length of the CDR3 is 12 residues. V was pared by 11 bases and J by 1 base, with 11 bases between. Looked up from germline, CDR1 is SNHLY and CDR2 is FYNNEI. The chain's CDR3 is CAGGRIQETQYF. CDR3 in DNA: TGTGCCGGGGGACGGATCCAAGAGACCCAGTACTTC. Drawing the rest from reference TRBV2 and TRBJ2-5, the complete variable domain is EPEVTQTPSHQVTQMGQEVILRCVPISNHLYFYWYRQILGQKVEFLVSFYNNEISEKSEIFDDQFSVERPDGSNFTLKIRSTKLEDSAMYFCAGGRIQETQYFGPGTRLLVL.

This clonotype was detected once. The CDR3 sequence: CASSWGQGVKETQYF. CDR3 nucleotides: TGTGCCAGCAGCTGGGGACAGGGGGTAAAAGAGACCCAGTACTTC. V gene TRBV5-6 combines with J gene TRBJ2-5, with TRBD1 matching over 11 bases. Trimming cost V 3 bases and J 3 bases; bases outside gene matches: 4. The germline V gene has CDR1 SGHDT and CDR2 YYEEEE. The CDR3 is made up of 15 amino acids.

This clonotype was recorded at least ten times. For the CDR3, the DNA is TGTGCCAGCAGCTTAGGGGGGACTCCAGAGACCCAGTACTTC. Translation: CASSLGGTPETQYF. V is TRBV7-8 and J is TRBJ2-5, with D possibly matching TRBD2 (6 bases). Trimming shortened V by 1 base and J by 4 bases, and 10 bases separated the two germline ends. Germline assignment: CDR1 SGHVS and CDR2 FQNEAQ. This CDR3 is built from 14 residues.

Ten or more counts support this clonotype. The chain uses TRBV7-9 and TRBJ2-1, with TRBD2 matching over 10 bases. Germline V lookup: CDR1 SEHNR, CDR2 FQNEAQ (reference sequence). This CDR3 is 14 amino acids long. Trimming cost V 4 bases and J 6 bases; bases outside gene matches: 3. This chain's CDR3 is CASSSRLAGNEQFF. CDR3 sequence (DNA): TGTGCCAGCAGCTCAAGACTAGCGGGCAATGAGCAGTTCTTC. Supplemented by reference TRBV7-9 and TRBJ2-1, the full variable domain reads DTGVSQNPRHKITKRGQNVTFRCDPISEHNRLYWYRQTLGQGPEFLTYFQNEAQLEKSRLLSDRFSAERPKGSFSTLEIQRTEQGDSAMYLCASSSRLAGNEQFFGPGTRLTVL.

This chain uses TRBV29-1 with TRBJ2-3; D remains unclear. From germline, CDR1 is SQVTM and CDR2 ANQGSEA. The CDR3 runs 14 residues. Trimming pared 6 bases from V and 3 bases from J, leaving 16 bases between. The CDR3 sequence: CSVARVTKTDTQYF. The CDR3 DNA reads TGCAGCGTAGCCCGCGTCACCAAAACAGATACGCAGTATTTT.

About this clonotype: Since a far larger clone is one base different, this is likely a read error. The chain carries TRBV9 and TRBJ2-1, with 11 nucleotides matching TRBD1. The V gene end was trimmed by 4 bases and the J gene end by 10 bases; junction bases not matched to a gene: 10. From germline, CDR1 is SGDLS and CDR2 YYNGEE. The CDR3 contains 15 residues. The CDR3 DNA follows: TGTGCCAGCAGCCAACCTAGGACAGGGGGCAAAGAGCAGTTCTTC. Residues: CASSQPRTGGKEQFF.

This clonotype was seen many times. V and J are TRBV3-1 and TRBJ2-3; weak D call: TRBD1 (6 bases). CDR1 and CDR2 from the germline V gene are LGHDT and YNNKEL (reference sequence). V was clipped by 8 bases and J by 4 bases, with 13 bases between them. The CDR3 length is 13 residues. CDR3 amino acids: CASLRGGSDTQYF. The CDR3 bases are TGTGCCAGCCTCAGGGGTGGATCAGATACGCAGTATTTT.

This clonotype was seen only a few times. The CDR3 coding sequence is TGTGCCAGCAGCGTAGGGAACCTACTGTATGGCTACACCTTC. This gives the protein CASSVGNLLYGYTF. The chain combines TRBV9 with TRBJ1-2, with D hard to call. Germline V gives CDR1 SGDLS, CDR2 YYNGEE. This CDR3 has 14 residues. Trimming shortened V by 0 bases and J by 5 bases, and 11 bases separated the two germline ends.

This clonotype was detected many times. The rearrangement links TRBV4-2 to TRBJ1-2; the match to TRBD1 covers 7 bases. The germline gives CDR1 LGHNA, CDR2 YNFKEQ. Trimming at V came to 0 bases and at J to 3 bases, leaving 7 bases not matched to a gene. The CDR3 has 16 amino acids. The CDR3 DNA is TGTGCCAGCAGCCAAGAGATTCCAGGGGGGGACTATGGCTACACCTTC. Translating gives CASSQEIPGGDYGYTF.

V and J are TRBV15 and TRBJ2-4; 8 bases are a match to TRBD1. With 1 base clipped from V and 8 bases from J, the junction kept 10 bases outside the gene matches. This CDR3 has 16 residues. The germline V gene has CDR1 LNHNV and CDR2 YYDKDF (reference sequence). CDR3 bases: TGTGCCACCAGCAGAGTCCGCGAGGACAGGGCGGACATTCAGTACTTC. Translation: CATSRVREDRADIQYF. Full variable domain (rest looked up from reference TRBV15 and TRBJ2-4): DAMVIQNPRYQVTQFGKPVTLSCSQTLNHNVMYWYQQKSSQAPKLLFHYYDKDFNNEADTPDNFQSRRPNTSFCFLDIRSPGLGDTAMYLCATSRVREDRADIQYFGAGTRLSVL.

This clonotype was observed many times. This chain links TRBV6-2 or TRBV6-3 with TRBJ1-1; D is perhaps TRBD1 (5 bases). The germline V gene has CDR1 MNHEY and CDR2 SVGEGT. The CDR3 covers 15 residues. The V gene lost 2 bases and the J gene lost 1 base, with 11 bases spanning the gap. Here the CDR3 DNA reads TGTGCCAGCAGTTACGGGACGCACGGGAACACTGAAGCTTTCTTT. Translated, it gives CASSYGTHGNTEAFF.

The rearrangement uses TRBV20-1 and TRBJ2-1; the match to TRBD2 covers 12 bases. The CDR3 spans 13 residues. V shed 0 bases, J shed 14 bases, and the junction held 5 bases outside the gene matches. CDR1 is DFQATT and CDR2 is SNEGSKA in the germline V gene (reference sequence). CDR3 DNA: TGCAGTGCTAGAGATCTGGCTAGCGGGAGGGAGTTCTTC. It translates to CSARDLASGREFF.

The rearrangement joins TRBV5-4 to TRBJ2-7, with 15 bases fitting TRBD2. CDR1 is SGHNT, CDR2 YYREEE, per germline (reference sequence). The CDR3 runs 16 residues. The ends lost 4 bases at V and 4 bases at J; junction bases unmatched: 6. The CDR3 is CASSPRTSGGVYEQYF. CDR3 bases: TGTGCCAGCAGCCCACGGACTAGCGGGGGGGTGTACGAGCAGTACTTC.

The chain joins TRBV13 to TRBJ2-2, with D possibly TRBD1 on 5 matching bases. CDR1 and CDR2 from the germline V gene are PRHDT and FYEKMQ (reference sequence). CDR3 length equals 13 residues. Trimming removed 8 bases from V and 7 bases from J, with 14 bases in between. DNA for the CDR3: TGTGCCAGCCAAGGGGAAATAGGCGGGGAGCTGTTTTTT. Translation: CASQGEIGGELFF.

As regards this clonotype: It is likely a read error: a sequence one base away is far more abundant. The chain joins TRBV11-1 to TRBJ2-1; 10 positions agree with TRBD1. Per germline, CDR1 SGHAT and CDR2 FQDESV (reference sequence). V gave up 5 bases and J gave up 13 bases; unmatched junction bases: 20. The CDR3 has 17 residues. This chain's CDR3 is CASSRGTGVMAEETQFF. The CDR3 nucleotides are TGTGCCAGCAGCCGCGGGACAGGGGTAATGGCGGAAGAGACCCAGTTCTTC.

The DNA of the CDR3 is TGCGCCAGCAGCGCCCTCCTCCTAGATACGCAGTATTTT. The encoded protein is CASSALLLDTQYF. This chain uses TRBV5-1 with TRBJ2-3, with D unresolved. V lost 4 bases and J 5 bases, leaving 11 bases between the germline ends. The CDR3 runs 13 residues. Germline V CDR1 and CDR2: SGHRS, YFSETQ. Using reference TRBV5-1 and TRBJ2-3 for the parts outside the CDR3, the full variable domain is KAGVTQTPRYLIKTRGQQVTLSCSPISGHRSVSWYQQTPGQGLQFLFEYFSETQRNKGNFPGRFSGRQFSNSRSEMNVSTLELGDSALYLCASSALLLDTQYFGPGTRLTVL.

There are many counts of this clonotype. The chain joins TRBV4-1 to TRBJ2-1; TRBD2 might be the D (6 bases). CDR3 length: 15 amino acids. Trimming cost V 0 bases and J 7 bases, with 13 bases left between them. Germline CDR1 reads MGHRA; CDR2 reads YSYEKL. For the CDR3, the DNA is TGCGCCAGCAGCCAAGATCCCGGAGGGCTGAATGAGCAGTTCTTC. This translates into CASSQDPGGLNEQFF.

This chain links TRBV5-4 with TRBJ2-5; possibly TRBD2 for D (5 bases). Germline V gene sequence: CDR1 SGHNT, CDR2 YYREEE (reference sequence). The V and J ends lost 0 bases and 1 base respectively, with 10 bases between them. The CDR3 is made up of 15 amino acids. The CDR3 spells CASSLGGGPQETQYF. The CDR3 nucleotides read TGTGCCAGCAGCTTGGGTGGCGGGCCCCAAGAGACCCAGTACTTC.

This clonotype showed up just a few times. The CDR3 sequence is CASSQTGNPYNEQFF. CDR3 DNA: TGTGCCAGCAGTCAGACAGGGAACCCCTACAATGAGCAGTTCTTC. The chain couples TRBV12-3 or TRBV12-4 to TRBJ2-1, with 7 positions matching TRBD1. J lost 2 bases, V lost 5 bases, and 6 bases had no gene match. CDR3 size: 15 residues.

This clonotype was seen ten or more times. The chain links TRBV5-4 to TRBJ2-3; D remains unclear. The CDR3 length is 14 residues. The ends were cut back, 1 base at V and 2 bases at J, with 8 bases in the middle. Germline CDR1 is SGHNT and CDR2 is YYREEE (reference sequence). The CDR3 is CASSLSNHTDTQYF. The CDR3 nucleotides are TGTGCCAGCAGCTTGTCTAACCACACAGATACGCAGTATTTT.

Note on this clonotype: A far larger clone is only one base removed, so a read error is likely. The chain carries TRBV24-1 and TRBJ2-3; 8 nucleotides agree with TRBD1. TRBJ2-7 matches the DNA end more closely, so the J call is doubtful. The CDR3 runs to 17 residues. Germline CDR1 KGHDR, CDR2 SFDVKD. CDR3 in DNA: TGTGCCACCAGTGATTTTTCCTGGCAGGGGGCCTACAATGAGCAGTACTTC. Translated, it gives CATSDFSWQGAYNEQYF.

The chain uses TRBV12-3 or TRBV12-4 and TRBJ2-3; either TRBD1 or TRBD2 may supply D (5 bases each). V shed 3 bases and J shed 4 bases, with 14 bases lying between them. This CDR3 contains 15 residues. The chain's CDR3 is CASSLYKLGADTQYF. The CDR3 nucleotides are TGTGCCAGCAGTTTGTACAAACTAGGGGCAGATACGCAGTATTTT.

The CDR3 nucleotides are TGTGCCAGCAGTTTAGCTGAGGGGGAGCAGTACTTC. This codes for CASSLAEGEQYF. V gene TRBV12-3 or TRBV12-4 combines with J gene TRBJ2-7, with D possibly being TRBD1 or TRBD2 (5 bases each). The CDR3 has 12 residues. Deletions cut 0 bases from V and 7 bases from J, with 7 bases between.

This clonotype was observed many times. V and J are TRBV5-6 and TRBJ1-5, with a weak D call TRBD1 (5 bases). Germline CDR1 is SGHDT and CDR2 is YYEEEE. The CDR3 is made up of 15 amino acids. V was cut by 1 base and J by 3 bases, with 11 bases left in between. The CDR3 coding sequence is TGTGCCAGCAGCTTGTGGGGCAGGAACAATCAGCCCCAGCATTTT. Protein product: CASSLWGRNNQPQHF.

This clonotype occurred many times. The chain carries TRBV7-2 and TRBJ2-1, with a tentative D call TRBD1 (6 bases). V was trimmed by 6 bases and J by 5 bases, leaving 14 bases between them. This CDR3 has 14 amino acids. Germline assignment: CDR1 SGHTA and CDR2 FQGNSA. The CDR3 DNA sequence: TGTGCCAGCAGAAAAACAGGGTCCCACAATGAGCAGTTCTTC. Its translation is CASRKTGSHNEQFF.